These T cell receptor beta chains were read from a single sample in a study of blood T cells in healthy people across ages. TCRdb called the 5' RACE reads again in MiXCR, with one record for every CDR3 protein. The table has roughly 800,000 distinct CDR3 sequences, 58% seen once. What was sequenced was blood. These receptors were collected from a young man in good health. The CDR3 runs from the conserved cysteine through the conserved F or W. Each record gives: clone size, D gene, J gene, V gene, CDR3 length, CDR3 DNA, CDR3 protein. A D gene is named only where the DNA matches it firmly. Clone size is shown for a subset of rows, as once, few, many or a class of expanded clone.

-	TRBD1	TRBJ1-4	TRBV12-3/TRBV12-4	15	TGTGCCAGCAGTTTAGAGACAGGGGGAAATGAAAAACTGTTTTTT	CASSLETGGNEKLFF
-	TRBD2	TRBJ2-2	TRBV7-8	17	TGTGCCAGCAGCTCCCGACTAGCGGGGATCAACACCGGGGAGCTGTTTTTT	CASSSRLAGINTGELFF
few	TRBD1	TRBJ2-3	TRBV20-1	14	TGCAGTGCCCCCAGGGGGAGTAGCCCAGATACGCAGTATTTT	CSAPRGSSPDTQYF
few	-	TRBJ2-5	TRBV18	13	TGTGCCAGCTCACCATGGGATTCCGAGACCCAGTACTTC	CASSPWDSETQYF
few	TRBD2	TRBJ2-3	TRBV4-3	17	TGCGCCAGCAGCCCGGTGATAGCGGGAGGCCGCTCAGATACGCAGTATTTT	CASSPVIAGGRSDTQYF
-	-	TRBJ2-4	TRBV5-1	14	TGCGCCAGCAGCCTGGAGACGGGGAACAACATTCAGTACTTC	CASSLETGNNIQYF
-	-	TRBJ2-3	TRBV6-6	14	TGTGCCAGCAGTTACTCCTTCGGCACAGATACGCAGTATTTT	CASSYSFGTDTQYF
few	TRBD1	TRBJ2-2	TRBV2	14	TGTGCCAGCATTTTTTCAGGGGGAACCGGGGAGCTGTTTTTT	CASIFSGGTGELFF
few	TRBD1	TRBJ2-1	TRBV3-1	15	TGTGCCAGCAGTTCCACCGGGACAGCGAACAATGAGCAGTTCTTC	CASSSTGTANNEQFF
-	-	TRBJ2-3	TRBV12-3/TRBV12-4	12	TGTGCCAGCAGACTAGACCTGTATACGCAGTATTTT	CASRLDLYTQYF
-	TRBD1	TRBJ2-5	TRBV6-6	16	TGTGCCAGCAGTTACACAGGGGCGAGGTACCAAGAGACCCAGTACTTC	CASSYTGARYQETQYF
-	TRBD2	TRBJ2-5	TRBV4-2	16	TGTGCCAGCAGCCAAGGGGGGACTAGCGGACAAGAGACCCAGTACTTC	CASSQGGTSGQETQYF
-	-	TRBJ2-1	TRBV7-2	13	TGTGCCAGCAGCTATTCAGGCAAGAATGAGCAGTTCTTC	CASSYSGKNEQFF
few	-	TRBJ1-2	TRBV6-6	11	TGTGCCAGCACCGGGGGCTATGGCTACACCTTC	CASTGGYGYTF
-	TRBD1	TRBJ2-7	TRBV6-6	15	TGTGCCAGCAGTTTCGGACAGGGGGCGACCTACGAGCAGTACTTC	CASSFGQGATYEQYF
-	TRBD2	TRBJ2-7	TRBV27	15	TGTGCCAGCAGTTTATCAGGACTAGCGGTACACGAGCAGTACTTC	CASSLSGLAVHEQYF
-	-	TRBJ2-1	TRBV7-2	13	TGTGCCAGCAGCCCCATGGGCGGGCCCGAGCAGTTCTTC	CASSPMGGPEQFF
-	TRBD1	TRBJ2-7	TRBV18	17	TGTGCCAGCTCACGGAGCCCTGGGACAGATCCTTCCTACGAGCAGTACTTC	CASSRSPGTDPSYEQYF
-	-	TRBJ2-1	TRBV27	16	TGTGCCAGCAGGATGGTGGGACGGACCTCGTACAATGAGCAGTTCTTC	CASRMVGRTSYNEQFF
many	TRBD1	TRBJ2-7	TRBV6-5	16	TGTGCCAGCAGTCTGACAGGGTTTTATCTGTCCCACGAGCAGTACTTC	CASSLTGFYLSHEQYF
few	-	TRBJ2-5	TRBV11-2	16	TGTGCCAGCAGCTTGGGTGGGGCGGGGTCCCAAGAGACCCAGTACTTC	CASSLGGAGSQETQYF
-	-	TRBJ1-1	TRBV28	12	TGTGCCAGCGCTGAGGGGTACACTGAAGCTTTCTTT	CASAEGYTEAFF
once	-	TRBJ2-7	TRBV2	17	TGTGCCAGCAGTGAATCCGCCGAACAGGTGTCCTCCTACGAGCAGTACTTC	CASSESAEQVSSYEQYF
once	TRBD1	TRBJ2-7	TRBV15	15	TGTGCCACCAGCAGAGAGGGACAGGGGTACGACGAGCAGTACTTC	CATSREGQGYDEQYF
-	TRBD1	TRBJ2-7	TRBV6-2/TRBV6-3	13	TGTGCCAGCAACTTGGACAGGGGTTCCGAGCAGTACTTC	CASNLDRGSEQYF
-	-	TRBJ2-7	TRBV20-1	13	TGCGCATACTCAGGGGCACCCAACTACGAGCAGTACTTC	CAYSGAPNYEQYF
-	-	TRBJ1-1	TRBV9	14	TGTGCCAGCAGCTCCGGACACAGGAACACTGAAGCTTTCTTT	CASSSGHRNTEAFF
-	TRBD1	TRBJ2-4	TRBV20-1	14	TGCAGTGCTAACCCGGGACAGGTTGGAAACATTCAGTACTTC	CSANPGQVGNIQYF
many	TRBD2	TRBJ2-3	TRBV6-5	14	TGTGCCAGCAGCCGGACTAGCGGGAGCGATACGCAGTATTTT	CASSRTSGSDTQYF